The 11 T cell receptor beta chains presented below share a single source sample, sequenced in a study of CD8 T cells in ankylosing spondylitis. TCRdb recomputed calls from the 5' RACE reads with MiXCR, one row per CDR3 protein. The table records a few hundred thousand distinct CDR3 sequences, about 20% of them present only once. Findings and limits, study-wide: Typical of ankylosing spondylitis blood, it appeared, was a TCR beta motif of eight highly homologous variants.

These TCRs' antigens remain unknown. Specimen: blood, either unsorted or a sorted T cell fraction (not recorded which). These receptors were taken from a male donor with ankylosing spondylitis.

The gene calls are TRBV11-2 and TRBJ2-4, with unresolved D. The CDR3 is 18 residues long. Looked up from germline, CDR1 is SGHAT and CDR2 is FQNNGV. V lost 5 bases and J lost 0, with 20 bases in between. The CDR3 coding sequence is TGTGCCAGCAGCGAAACTATCGTGGGCAGTCTAGCCAAAAACATTCAGTACTTC. Protein product: CASSETIVGSLAKNIQYF.

This clonotype turned up a few times. The chain recombines TRBV9 with TRBJ1-6, with unresolved D. This CDR3 has 15 residues. The germline V gene encodes CDR1 SGDLS and CDR2 YYNGEE. Deletions cut 0 bases from V and 7 bases from J, with 11 bases between. The CDR3 spells CASSVVGQLNSPLHF. The CDR3 coding sequence is TGTGCCAGCAGCGTAGTTGGGCAGTTGAATTCACCCCTCCACTTT.

The chain recombines TRBV30 with TRBJ2-1, with 7 bases that match TRBD2. The CDR3 loop spans 15 amino acids. Germline V lookup: CDR1 GTSNPN, CDR2 SVGIG (reference sequence). Trimming at V came to 0 bases and at J to 0 bases, leaving 2 bases not matched to a gene. The CDR3 is CAWSVGGSSYNEQFF. In DNA, the CDR3 is TGTGCCTGGAGTGTGGGCGGGAGCTCCTACAATGAGCAGTTCTTC.

This clonotype was detected many times. The V call is TRBV28, the J call TRBJ2-5, with TRBD1 identical over 11 bases. Germline-derived CDR1 and CDR2 are MDHEN and SYDVKM. This CDR3 spans 15 amino acids. V lost 4 bases, J lost 5 bases, and 6 bases stayed unmatched. The CDR3 here is CASSSGQGASETQYF. Here the CDR3 DNA reads TGTGCCAGCAGTTCAGGACAGGGGGCATCGGAGACCCAGTACTTC. Full variable domain (rest looked up from reference TRBV28 and TRBJ2-5): DVKVTQSSRYLVKRTGEKVFLECVQDMDHENMFWYRQDPGLGLRLIYFSYDVKMKEKGDIPEGYSVSREKKERFSLILESASTNQTSMYLCASSSGQGASETQYFGPGTRLLVL.

This clonotype was counted a few times. The chain combines TRBV20-1 with TRBJ2-2, with 10 positions matching TRBD1. The V gene end was trimmed by 7 bases and the J gene end by 4 bases; junction bases not matched to a gene: 6. The CDR3 totals 14 residues. Per germline, CDR1 DFQATT and CDR2 SNEGSKA (reference sequence). Written as DNA, the CDR3 is TGCAGTGTAACCGGGACAGGGGTCACCGGGGAGCTGTTTTTT. Protein sequence: CSVTGTGVTGELFF.

This clonotype was observed a few times. This sequence joins TRBV20-1 and TRBJ1-3; TRBD1 matches 8 bases. Germline-derived CDR1 and CDR2 are DFQATT and SNEGSKA (reference sequence). Trimming removed 6 bases from V and 7 bases from J; junction bases left unmatched: 17. The CDR3 covers 16 residues. CDR3 in amino acids: CSATPPGGQRRNTIYF. As DNA, the CDR3 is TGCAGTGCAACCCCACCAGGGGGCCAAAGGAGGAACACCATATATTTT.

This clonotype was recorded only once. V and J are TRBV7-8 and TRBJ2-7; 8 bases fit TRBD1. J was trimmed by 6 bases and V by 5 bases; bases with no gene match: 9. This CDR3 spans 14 amino acids. In germline, CDR1 is SGHVS, CDR2 FQNEAQ. As DNA, the CDR3 is TGTGCCAGCAGCGGACGGACAGGGCAGTTCGAGCAGTACTTC. This translates into CASSGRTGQFEQYF.

The chain uses TRBV12-3 or TRBV12-4 and TRBJ1-4, with 7 positions matching TRBD1. Germline trimming cut 2 bases from V and 8 bases from J; bases unmatched to any gene: 8. This CDR3 comprises 15 residues. CDR3: CASSLLSADREKLFF. Here the CDR3 DNA reads TGTGCCAGCAGTTTATTGTCCGCGGACAGGGAAAAACTGTTTTTT.

This clonotype has a handful of counts. This chain uses TRBV5-1 with TRBJ1-1; D call uncertain. V lost 0 bases to trimming and J lost 5 bases, with 14 bases between them. The CDR3 is 15 amino acids. CDR1 is SGHRS, CDR2 YFSETQ, per germline. For the CDR3, the DNA is TGCGCCAGCAGCTTGGCTGCGGGAGGAATTACTGAAGCTTTCTTT. It codes for CASSLAAGGITEAFF.

The chain has TRBV12-3 or TRBV12-4 and TRBJ1-2, with D maybe TRBD1 (5 bases). The CDR3 extends over 14 amino acids. Trimming took 8 bases from V and 4 from J, leaving 17 bases between them. The CDR3 protein is CASGADPEGYGYTF. The CDR3 DNA reads TGTGCCAGCGGGGCGGACCCCGAAGGCTATGGCTACACCTTC.

The DNA for the CDR3 is TGCGCCAGCAGCCCCGGGACAGGGACTTATGGCTACACCTTC. Its protein product is CASSPGTGTYGYTF. This chain links TRBV5-1 with TRBJ1-2, with 9 bases lining up with TRBD1. The CDR3 sequence is 14 residues long. Germline CDR1 is SGHRS and CDR2 is YFSETQ. The ends lost 4 bases at V and 5 bases at J; junction bases unmatched: 6.